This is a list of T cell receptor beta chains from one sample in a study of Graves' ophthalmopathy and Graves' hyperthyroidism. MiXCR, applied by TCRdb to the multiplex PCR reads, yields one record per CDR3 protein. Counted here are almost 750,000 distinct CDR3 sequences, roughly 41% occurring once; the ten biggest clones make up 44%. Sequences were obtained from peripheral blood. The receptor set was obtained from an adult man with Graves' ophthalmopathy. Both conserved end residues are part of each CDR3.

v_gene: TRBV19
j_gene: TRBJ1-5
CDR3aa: CASSTGGDQPQHF

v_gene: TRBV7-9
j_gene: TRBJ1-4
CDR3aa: CASSLAPGLSNEKLFF

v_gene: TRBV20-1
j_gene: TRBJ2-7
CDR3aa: CSASHPNSPYEQYF

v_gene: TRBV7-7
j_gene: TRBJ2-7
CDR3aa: CASSPSDRGYEQYF

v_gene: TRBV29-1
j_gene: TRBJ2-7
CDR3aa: CSVEEGAQGAAYF

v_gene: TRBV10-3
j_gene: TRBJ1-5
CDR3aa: CAISTPSGVDQPQHF

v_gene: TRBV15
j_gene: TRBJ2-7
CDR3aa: CASSQGVETGEQYF

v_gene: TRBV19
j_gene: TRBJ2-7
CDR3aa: CASSIRGQAYEQYF

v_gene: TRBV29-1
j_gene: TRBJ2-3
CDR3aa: CSVEDFKFSSTDTQYF

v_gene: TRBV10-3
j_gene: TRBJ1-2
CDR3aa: CAIGGTAYGYTF

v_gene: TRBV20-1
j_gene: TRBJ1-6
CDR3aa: CSASGGRRRYNSPLHF

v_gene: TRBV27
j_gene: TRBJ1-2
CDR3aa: CASSSDHRVSGYTF

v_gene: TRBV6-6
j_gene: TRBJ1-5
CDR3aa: CASSYNRVNQPQHF

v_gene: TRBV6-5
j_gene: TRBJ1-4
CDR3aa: CASSYQRQFLLEKLFF

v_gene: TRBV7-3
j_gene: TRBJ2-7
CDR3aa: CASSLGTRTYEQYF

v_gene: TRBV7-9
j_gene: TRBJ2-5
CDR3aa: CASSPEPDSQETQYF

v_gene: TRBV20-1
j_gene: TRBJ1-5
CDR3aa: CSATTRQGSWSNQPQHF

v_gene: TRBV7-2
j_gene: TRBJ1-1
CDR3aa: CASSQHGLTGVGTEAFF

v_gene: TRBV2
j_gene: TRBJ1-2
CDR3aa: CASRARFYGYTF